The entry below describes one T cell receptor beta chain. The antigen is unknown. Deletions cut 6 bases from V and 8 bases from J, with 14 bases between. The CDR3 sequence is 13 residues long. Per germline, CDR1 MGHDK and CDR2 SYGVNS. The entry originates in a study of CD8 T cells in Susac syndrome. Points from the study as a whole: The authors acknowledged that their TCR sequencing and HLA analysis involved a relatively small number of individuals.

Negative isolation was used for CD8+ and CD4+ T cells, and FACS enrichment was applied to TEMRA cells. Random hexamers were used to reverse transcribe roughly 0.5 to 1 ug of RNA. Amplification of TCR beta CDR3 across 54 Vbeta and 13 Jbeta was performed with immunoSEQ multiplex PCR. TCRdb called the immunoSEQ multiplex PCR reads again in MiXCR, with one record for every CDR3 protein. The profile shows a few hundred thousand distinct CDR3 sequences, about 90% of them singletons. The V and J genes are TRBV25-1 and TRBJ1-3; weak D call: TRBD1 (6 bases). The sequence was collected from a human donor with multiple sclerosis. The sequencing sample was made of CD4+ T cells from PBMCs. This CDR3 is CASRRGGEDTIYF. For the CDR3, the DNA is TGTGCCAGCAGGAGGGGGGGAGAGGACACCATATATTTT. Full variable domain (remainder filled in from reference TRBV25-1 and TRBJ1-3): EADIYQTPRYLVIGTGKKITLECSQTMGHDKMYWYQQDPGMELHLIHYSYGVNSTEKGDLSSESTVSRIRTEHFPLTLESARPSHTSQYLCASRRGGEDTIYFGEGSWLTVV.